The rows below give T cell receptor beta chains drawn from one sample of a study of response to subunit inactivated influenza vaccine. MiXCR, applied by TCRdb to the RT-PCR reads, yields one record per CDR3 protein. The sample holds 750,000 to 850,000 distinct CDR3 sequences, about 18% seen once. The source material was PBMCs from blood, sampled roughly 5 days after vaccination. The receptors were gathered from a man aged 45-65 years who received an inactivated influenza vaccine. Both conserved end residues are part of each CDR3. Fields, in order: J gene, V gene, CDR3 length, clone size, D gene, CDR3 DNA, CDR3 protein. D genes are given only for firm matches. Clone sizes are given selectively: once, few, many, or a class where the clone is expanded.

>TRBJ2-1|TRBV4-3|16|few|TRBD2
TGCGCCAGCAGCCACGAATCCGGGACTAGAGCAAATGAGCAGTTCTTC
CASSHESGTRANEQFF
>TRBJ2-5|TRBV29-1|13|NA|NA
TGCAGCGTTGAAAGCGGAGGGTGGGAGACCCAGTACTTC
CSVESGGWETQYF
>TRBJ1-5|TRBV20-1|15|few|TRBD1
TGCAGTGCTAGGGAGACAGGGTCGGGCAATCAGCCCCAGCATTTT
CSARETGSGNQPQHF
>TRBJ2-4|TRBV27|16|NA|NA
TGTGCCAGCAGTTTGGGGGACAATCTAGCCAAAAACATTCAGTACTTC
CASSLGDNLAKNIQYF
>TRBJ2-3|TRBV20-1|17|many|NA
TGCAGTGCTCGGCCCATGGGGTTAACGGGGGTACGCGATACGCAGTATTTT
CSARPMGLTGVRDTQYF
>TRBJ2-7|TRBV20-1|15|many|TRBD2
TGCAGTGCTAGACGTGGGGGGGGATTACCCTACGAGCAGTACTTC
CSARRGGGLPYEQYF
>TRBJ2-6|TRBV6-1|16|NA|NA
TGTGCCAGCAGGAGGGGTGGAGTATCTGGGGCCAACGTCCTGACTTTC
CASRRGGVSGANVLTF
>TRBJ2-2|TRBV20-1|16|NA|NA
TGCAGTGCTAGCTTAAGGCGACAGTCGAACACCGGGGAGCTGTTTTTT
CSASLRRQSNTGELFF
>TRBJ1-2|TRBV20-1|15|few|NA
TGCAGCGCTAGAGCGTGGACATTTAAACTCTATGGCTACACCTTC
CSARAWTFKLYGYTF
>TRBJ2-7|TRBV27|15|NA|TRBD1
TGTGCCAGCAGTTTGGTGGGGACAGGGTACTACGAGCAGTACTTC
CASSLVGTGYYEQYF
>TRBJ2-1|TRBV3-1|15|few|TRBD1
TGTGCCAGCATCAACTCGGGGACAGGTCACAATGAGCAGTTCTTC
CASINSGTGHNEQFF
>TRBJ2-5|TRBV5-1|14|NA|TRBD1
TGCGCCAGCAGCTCATCCGGGACAGGAGAGACCCAGTACTTC
CASSSSGTGETQYF
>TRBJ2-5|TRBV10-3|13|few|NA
TGTGCCATCATGGGCGGACCTAAAGAGACCCAGTACTTC
CAIMGGPKETQYF
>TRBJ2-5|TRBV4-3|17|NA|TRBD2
TGCGCCAGCAGCCAAGATCTATTAGCGGGGGACCAAGAGACCCAGTACTTC
CASSQDLLAGDQETQYF
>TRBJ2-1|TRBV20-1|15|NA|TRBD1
TGCAGTTCCGTCGGGACAGGGGTTGTAGGGAATGAGCAGTTCTTC
CSSVGTGVVGNEQFF
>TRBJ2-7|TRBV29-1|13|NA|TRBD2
TGCAGCGCCGGGACTAGCGGGAAACTCGAGCAGTACTTC
CSAGTSGKLEQYF
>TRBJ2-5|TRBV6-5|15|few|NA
TGTGCCAGCAGTTACTCGTACACTAGCCAGAAGACCCAGTACTTC
CASSYSYTSQKTQYF
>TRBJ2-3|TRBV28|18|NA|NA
TGTGCCAGCAGTTTAGGCGGTTGGTGGAACGTTAGCACAGATACGCAGTATTTT
CASSLGGWWNVSTDTQYF
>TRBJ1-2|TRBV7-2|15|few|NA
TGTGCCAGCAGCCCCGCGCCCGTGCTATCCTATGGCTACACCTTC
CASSPAPVLSYGYTF
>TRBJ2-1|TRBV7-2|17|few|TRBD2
TGTGCCAGCAGTCCTGGACTAGCGGGGCCGGCCTACAATGAGCAGTTCTTC
CASSPGLAGPAYNEQFF
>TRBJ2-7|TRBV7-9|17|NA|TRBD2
TGTGCCAGCAGCGCCCGGACTAGCGGGGGAAACTCCTACGAGCAGTACTTC
CASSARTSGGNSYEQYF
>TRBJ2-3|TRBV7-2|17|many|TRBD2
TGTGCCAGCAGCTTAATGCCGAGCGGGAGTAGAACAGATACGCAGTATTTT
CASSLMPSGSRTDTQYF
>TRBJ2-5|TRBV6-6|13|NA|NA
TGTGCCAGCAGTTACTCGTTACAGGGAACCCAGTACTTC
CASSYSLQGTQYF
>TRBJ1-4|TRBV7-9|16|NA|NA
TGTGCCAGCAGCCCCACCCTAGTTGCAACTAATGAAAAACTGTTTTTT
CASSPTLVATNEKLFF
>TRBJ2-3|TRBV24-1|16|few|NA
TGTGCCACCAGTAGAAGAGCGGGCTCGGGCACAGATACGCAGTATTTT
CATSRRAGSGTDTQYF
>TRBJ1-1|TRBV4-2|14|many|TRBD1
TGTGCCAGCAGCCAGGCCGGACAGGGGGCTGAAGCTTTCTTT
CASSQAGQGAEAFF
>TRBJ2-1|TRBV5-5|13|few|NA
TGTGCCAGCAGCGTTACTAGCAGGCATGAGCAGTTCTTC
CASSVTSRHEQFF
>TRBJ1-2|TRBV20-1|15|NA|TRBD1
TGCAGTGCTGGAACGGGACAGGGGTTAAACTATGGCTACACCTTC
CSAGTGQGLNYGYTF
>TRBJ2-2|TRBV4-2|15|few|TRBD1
TGTGCCAGCAGCCAAGAGGACAGGGTCACCGGGGAGCTGTTTTTT
CASSQEDRVTGELFF
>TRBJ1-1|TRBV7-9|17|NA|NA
TGTGCCAGCAGCCTTGGGGCAGGGGCAACTATGAACACTGAAGCTTTCTTT
CASSLGAGATMNTEAFF
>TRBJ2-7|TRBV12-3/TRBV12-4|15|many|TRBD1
TGTGCCAGCAGCATAGGGGACAGGGCTATTTACGAGCAGTACTTC
CASSIGDRAIYEQYF
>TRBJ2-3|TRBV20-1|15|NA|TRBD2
TGCAGTGCTAGCCCTACTAGCGGACTCACAGATACGCAGTATTTT
CSASPTSGLTDTQYF